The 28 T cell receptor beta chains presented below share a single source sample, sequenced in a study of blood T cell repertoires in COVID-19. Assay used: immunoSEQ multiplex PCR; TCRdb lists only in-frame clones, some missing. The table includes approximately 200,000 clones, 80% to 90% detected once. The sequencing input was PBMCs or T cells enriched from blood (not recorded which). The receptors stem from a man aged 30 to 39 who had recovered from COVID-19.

The CDR3 bases are TGTGCCAGCAGACCGGACAGGGTAAACTATGGCTACACCTTC. Amino acid sequence: CASRPDRVNYGYTF. The chain joins TRBV2 to TRBJ1-2; 8 bases align to TRBD1. There are 14 residues in the CDR3. Germline V gene lookup returns CDR1 SNHLY and CDR2 FYNNEI. The V gene end was trimmed by 6 bases and the J gene end by 2 bases; junction bases not matched to a gene: 5. The full variable domain, with the rest looked up from reference TRBV2 and TRBJ1-2, is EPEVTQTPSHQVTQMGQEVILRCVPISNHLYFYWYRQILGQKVEFLVSFYNNEISEKSEIFDDQFSVERPDGSNFTLKIRSTKLEDSAMYFCASRPDRVNYGYTFGSGTRLTVV.

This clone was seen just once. CDR3 nucleotides: TGTGCCAGCAGCTTGTTTTTCCGCCAGGGGCGCAATGAGCAGTTCTTC. It translates to CASSLFFRQGRNEQFF. The chain employs TRBV5-4 and TRBJ2-1; perhaps TRBD1 as D (6 bases). V lost 1 base and J 6 bases, leaving 17 bases between the germline ends. Germline CDR1 is SGHNT and CDR2 is YYREEE (reference sequence). The CDR3 covers 16 residues.

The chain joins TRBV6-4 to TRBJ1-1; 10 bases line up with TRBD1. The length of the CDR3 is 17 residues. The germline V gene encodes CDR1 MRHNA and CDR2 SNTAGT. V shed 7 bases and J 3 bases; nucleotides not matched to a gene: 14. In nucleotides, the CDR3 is TGTGCCAGCAAGAGAGGGACAGGGGTACTTGTGGACACTGAAGCTTTCTTT. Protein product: CASKRGTGVLVDTEAFF.

The CDR3 is CSVEDGDSSSYNEQFF. CDR3 DNA sequence: TGCAGCGTTGAAGATGGGGACTCCAGCTCCTACAATGAGCAGTTCTTC. The chain recombines TRBV29-1 with TRBJ2-1, with a weak D call TRBD2 (6 bases). The V end lost 0 bases, the J end lost 0 bases, and 12 bases lay between the germline ends. CDR1 is SQVTM and CDR2 is ANQGSEA in the germline V gene. The CDR3 contains 16 residues.

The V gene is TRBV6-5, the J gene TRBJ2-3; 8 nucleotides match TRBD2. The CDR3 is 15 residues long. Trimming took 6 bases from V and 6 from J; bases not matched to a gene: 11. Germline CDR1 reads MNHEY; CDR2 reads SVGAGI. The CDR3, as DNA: TGTGCCAGCAGCCCCGGGACTAGTGACTTGGATACGCAGTATTTT. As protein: CASSPGTSDLDTQYF.

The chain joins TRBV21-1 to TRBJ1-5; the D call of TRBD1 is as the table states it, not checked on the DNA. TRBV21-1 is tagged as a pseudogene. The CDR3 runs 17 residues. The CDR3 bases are TGTGCCAGCAGCAAAACCCAGACAGGGGATACTTATCAGCCCCAGCATTTT. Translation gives CASSKTQTGDTYQPQHF.

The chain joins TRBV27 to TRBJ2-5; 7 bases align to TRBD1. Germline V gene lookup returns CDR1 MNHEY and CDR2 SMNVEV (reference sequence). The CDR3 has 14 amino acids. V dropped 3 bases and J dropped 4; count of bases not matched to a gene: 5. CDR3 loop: CASSFRDRRETQYF. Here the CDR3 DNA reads TGTGCCAGCAGTTTCCGGGACAGAAGAGAGACCCAGTACTTC.

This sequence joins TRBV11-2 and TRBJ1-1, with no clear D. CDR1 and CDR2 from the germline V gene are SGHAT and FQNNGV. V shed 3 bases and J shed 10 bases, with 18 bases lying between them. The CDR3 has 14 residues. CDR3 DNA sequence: TGTGCCAGCAGCTTTGGTCTCTTCGACAATGGAGCTTTCTTT. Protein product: CASSFGLFDNGAFF.

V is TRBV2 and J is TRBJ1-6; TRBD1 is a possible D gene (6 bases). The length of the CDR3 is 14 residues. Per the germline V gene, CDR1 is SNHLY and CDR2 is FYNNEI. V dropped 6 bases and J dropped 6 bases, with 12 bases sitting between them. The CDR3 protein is CASRDDRFNSPLHF. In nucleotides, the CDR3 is TGTGCCAGCAGAGATGACAGGTTTAATTCACCCCTCCACTTT.

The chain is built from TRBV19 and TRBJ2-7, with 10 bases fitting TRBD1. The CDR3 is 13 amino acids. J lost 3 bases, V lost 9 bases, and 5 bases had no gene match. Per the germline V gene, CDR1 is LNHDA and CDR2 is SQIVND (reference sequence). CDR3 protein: CASLGQGLYEQYF. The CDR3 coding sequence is TGTGCCAGCTTGGGACAGGGGCTCTACGAGCAGTACTTC.

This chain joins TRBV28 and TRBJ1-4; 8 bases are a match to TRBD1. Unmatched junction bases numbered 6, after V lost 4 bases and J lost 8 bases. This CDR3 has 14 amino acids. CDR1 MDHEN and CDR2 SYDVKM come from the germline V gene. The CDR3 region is CASSSQGAGEKLFF. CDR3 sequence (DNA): TGTGCCAGCAGTTCGCAGGGGGCTGGGGAAAAACTGTTTTTT.

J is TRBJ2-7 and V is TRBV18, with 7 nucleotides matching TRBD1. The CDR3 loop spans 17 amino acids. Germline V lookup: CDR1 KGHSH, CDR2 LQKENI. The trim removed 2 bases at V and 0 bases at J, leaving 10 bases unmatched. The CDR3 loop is CASSPYGQAVSSYEQYF. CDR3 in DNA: TGTGCCAGCTCACCATACGGACAGGCCGTCTCCTCCTACGAGCAGTACTTC.

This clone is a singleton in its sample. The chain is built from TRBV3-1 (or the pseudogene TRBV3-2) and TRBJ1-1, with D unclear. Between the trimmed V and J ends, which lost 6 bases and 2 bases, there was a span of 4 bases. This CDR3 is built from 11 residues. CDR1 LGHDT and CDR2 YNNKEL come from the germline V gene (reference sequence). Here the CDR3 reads CASSLNTEAFF. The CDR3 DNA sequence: TGTGCCAGCAGTCTCAACACTGAAGCTTTCTTT.

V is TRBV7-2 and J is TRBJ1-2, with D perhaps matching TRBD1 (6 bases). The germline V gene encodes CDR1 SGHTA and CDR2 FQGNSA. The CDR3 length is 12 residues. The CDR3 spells CASGGGVAGYTF. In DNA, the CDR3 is TGTGCTTCGGGAGGGGGAGTGGCTGGCTACACCTTC.

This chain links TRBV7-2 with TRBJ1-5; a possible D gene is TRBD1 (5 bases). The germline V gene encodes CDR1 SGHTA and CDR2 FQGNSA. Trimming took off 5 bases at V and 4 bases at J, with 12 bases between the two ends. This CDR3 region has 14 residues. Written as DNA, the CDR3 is TGTGCCAGCAGCCTTGAGACAGCTAATCAGCCCCAGCATTTT. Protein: CASSLETANQPQHF.

CDR3 loop: CASSVWQLDNEQFF. The DNA for the CDR3 is TGTGCCAGCAGCGTTTGGCAGCTAGACAATGAGCAGTTCTTC. The chain couples TRBV9 to TRBJ2-1; D uncertain. The CDR3 is 14 amino acids. Germline loops: CDR1 SGDLS, CDR2 YYNGEE. Trimming left V 2 bases short and J 5 bases short, with 11 bases between.

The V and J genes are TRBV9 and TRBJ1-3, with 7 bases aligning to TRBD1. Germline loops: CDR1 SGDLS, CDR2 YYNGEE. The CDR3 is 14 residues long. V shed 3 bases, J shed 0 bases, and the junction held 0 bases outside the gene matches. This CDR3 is CASSEGASGNTIYF. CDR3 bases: TGTGCCAGCAGCGAGGGGGCCTCTGGAAACACCATATATTTT.

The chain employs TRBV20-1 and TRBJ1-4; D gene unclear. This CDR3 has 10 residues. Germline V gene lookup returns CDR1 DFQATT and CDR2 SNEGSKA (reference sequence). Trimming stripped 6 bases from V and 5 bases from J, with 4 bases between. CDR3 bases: TGCAGTGCCTCCAATGAAAAACTGTTTTTT. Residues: CSASNEKLFF.

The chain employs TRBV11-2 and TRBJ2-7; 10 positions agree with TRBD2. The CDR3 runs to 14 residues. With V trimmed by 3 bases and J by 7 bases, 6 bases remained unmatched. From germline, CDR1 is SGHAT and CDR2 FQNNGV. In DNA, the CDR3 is TGTGCCAGCAGCTTTAGCGGGAGGACGTGGGAGCAGTACTTC. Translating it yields CASSFSGRTWEQYF.

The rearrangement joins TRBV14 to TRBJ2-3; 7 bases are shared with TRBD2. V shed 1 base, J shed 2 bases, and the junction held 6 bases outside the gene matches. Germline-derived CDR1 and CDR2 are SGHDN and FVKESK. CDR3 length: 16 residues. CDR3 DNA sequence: TGTGCCAGCAGCCAAGTCGTGGGACTACTCACAGATACGCAGTATTTT. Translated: CASSQVVGLLTDTQYF.

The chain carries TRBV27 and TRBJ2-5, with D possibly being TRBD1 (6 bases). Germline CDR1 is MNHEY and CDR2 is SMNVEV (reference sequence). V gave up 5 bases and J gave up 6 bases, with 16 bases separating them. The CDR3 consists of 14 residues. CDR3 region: CASSPGTRGQTQYF. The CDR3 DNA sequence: TGTGCCAGCAGTCCCGGGACCAGGGGCCAGACCCAGTACTTC.

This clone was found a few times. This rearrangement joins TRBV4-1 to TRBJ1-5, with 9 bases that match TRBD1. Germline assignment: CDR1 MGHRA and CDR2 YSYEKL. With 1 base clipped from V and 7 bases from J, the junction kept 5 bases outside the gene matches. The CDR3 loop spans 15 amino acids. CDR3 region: CASSQGGTGRQPQHF. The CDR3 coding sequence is TGCGCCAGCAGCCAAGGGGGGACAGGGCGACAGCCCCAGCATTTT.

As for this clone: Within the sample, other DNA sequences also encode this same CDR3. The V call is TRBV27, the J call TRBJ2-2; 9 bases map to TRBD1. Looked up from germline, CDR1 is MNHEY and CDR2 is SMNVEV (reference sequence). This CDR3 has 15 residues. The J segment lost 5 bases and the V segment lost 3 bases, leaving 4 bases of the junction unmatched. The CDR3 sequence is CASSFPGTGTGELFF. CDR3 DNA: TGTGCCAGCAGTTTTCCAGGGACAGGGACCGGGGAGCTGTTTTTT.

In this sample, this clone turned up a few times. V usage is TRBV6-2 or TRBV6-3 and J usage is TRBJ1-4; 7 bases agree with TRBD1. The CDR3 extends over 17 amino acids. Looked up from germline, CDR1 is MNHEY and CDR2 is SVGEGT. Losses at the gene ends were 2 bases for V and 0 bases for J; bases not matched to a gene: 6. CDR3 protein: CASSYETGEATNEKLFF. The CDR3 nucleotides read TGTGCCAGCAGTTACGAAACAGGGGAGGCAACTAATGAAAAACTGTTTTTT.

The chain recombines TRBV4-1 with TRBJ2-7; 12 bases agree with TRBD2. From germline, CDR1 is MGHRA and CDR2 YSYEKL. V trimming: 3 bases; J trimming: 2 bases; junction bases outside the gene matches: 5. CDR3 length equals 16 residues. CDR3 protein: CASSQVTSGGTYEQYF. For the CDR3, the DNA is TGCGCCAGCAGCCAGGTGACTAGCGGGGGAACCTACGAGCAGTACTTC.

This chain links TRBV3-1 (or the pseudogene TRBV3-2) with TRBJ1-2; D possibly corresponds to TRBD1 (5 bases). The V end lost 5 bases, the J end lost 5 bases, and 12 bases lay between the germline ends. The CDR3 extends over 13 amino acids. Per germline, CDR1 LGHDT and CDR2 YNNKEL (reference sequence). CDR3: CASSSRDVYGYTF. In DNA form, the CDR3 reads TGTGCCAGCAGCTCGCGGGACGTTTATGGCTACACCTTC.

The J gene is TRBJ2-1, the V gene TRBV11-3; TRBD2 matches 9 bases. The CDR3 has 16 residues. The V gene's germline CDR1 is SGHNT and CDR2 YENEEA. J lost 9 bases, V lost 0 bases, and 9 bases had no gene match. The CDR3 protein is CASSLDPVAGEVEQFF. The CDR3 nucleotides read TGTGCCAGCAGCTTAGACCCCGTAGCGGGAGAGGTTGAGCAGTTCTTC.

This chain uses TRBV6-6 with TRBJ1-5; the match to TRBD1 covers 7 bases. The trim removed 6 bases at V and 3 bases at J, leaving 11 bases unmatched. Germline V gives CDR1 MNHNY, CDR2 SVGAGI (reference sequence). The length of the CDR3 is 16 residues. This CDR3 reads CASRDTAGGSNQPQHF. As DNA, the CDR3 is TGTGCCAGCAGAGATACGGCAGGGGGGTCCAATCAGCCCCAGCATTTT.